A single sample gave rise to the 32 T cell receptor beta chains below, sequenced in a study of cytomegalovirus exposure and HLA in healthy donors. This PCR relied on a set of 60 Vbeta primers and 13 Jbeta primers. Sequenced by immunoSEQ multiplex PCR; TCRdb stores in-frame clones only, minus some. The sample has over 150,000 clones, and its top ten clones hold approximately 0.74%. Sequencing input: PBMCs. These receptors all stem from a boy between 10 and 17 years old in good health and CMV-seronegative.

The rearrangement uses TRBV30 and TRBJ2-7, with D maybe TRBD1 (5 bases). The V end was cut by 5 bases, the J end by 0 bases, with 14 bases between. The CDR3 length is 14 residues. Germline CDR1 and CDR2: GTSNPN and SVGIG (reference sequence). DNA for the CDR3: TGTGCCTGGGCTCAGGACACCTTCTCCTACGAGCAGTACTTC. It is translated as CAWAQDTFSYEQYF.

This chain connects TRBV5-1 to TRBJ2-1; 9 nucleotides match TRBD1. The CDR3 is made up of 15 amino acids. The ends lost 4 bases at V and 7 bases at J; junction bases unmatched: 9. Germline loops: CDR1 SGHRS, CDR2 YFSETQ. The CDR3 loop is CASSGGQGDRNEQFF. In DNA, the CDR3 is TGCGCCAGCAGCGGGGGACAGGGCGACCGGAATGAGCAGTTCTTC.

The chain combines TRBV19 with TRBJ1-5; D is undetermined. CDR3 length equals 14 residues. The V end lost 3 bases, the J end lost 4 bases, and 10 bases lay between the germline ends. Germline values: CDR1 LNHDA, CDR2 SQIVND (reference sequence). The DNA of the CDR3 is TGTGCCAGTAGTATCCTGGGAGTGAATCAGCCCCAGCATTTT. Its translation is CASSILGVNQPQHF.

CDR3 DNA: TGTGCCAGCAGGGACCCCCCGGAGGGTGGCTACACCTTC. Amino acids: CASRDPPEGGYTF. The V gene is TRBV27, the J gene TRBJ1-2; D gene uncertain. Germline V gives CDR1 MNHEY, CDR2 SMNVEV (reference sequence). Trimming took off 6 bases at V and 7 bases at J, with 15 bases between the two ends. This CDR3 has 13 amino acids.

The chain joins TRBV2 to TRBJ1-5, with D tentatively TRBD1 (6 bases). The CDR3 totals 13 residues. CDR1 and CDR2 (germline): SNHLY, FYNNEI. V lost 6 bases and J 4 bases, leaving 10 bases between the germline ends. The CDR3: CASRNRENQPQHF. For the CDR3, the DNA is TGTGCCAGCAGGAACAGGGAGAATCAGCCCCAGCATTTT.

CDR3 in amino acids: CAWSRDRSYEQYF. The CDR3 region has the DNA TGTGCCTGGAGCCGAGACAGGTCCTACGAGCAGTACTTC. The J gene is TRBJ2-7, the V gene TRBV30; tentative D call: TRBD1 (6 bases). V gave up 3 bases and J gave up 1 base, with 10 bases separating them. Germline V gene sequence: CDR1 GTSNPN, CDR2 SVGIG (reference sequence). The CDR3 contains 13 residues.

V is TRBV1 and J is TRBJ1-2; the table calls TRBD1, which could not be checked here. TRBV1 is a pseudogene segment. CDR3 length: 15 residues. CDR3 nucleotides: TGCACCAGCAGCCAAGAAAAAAGGGCAGGGATTGGCTACACCTTC. As protein: CTSSQEKRAGIGYTF.

V is TRBV15 and J is TRBJ2-5, with 11 bases that match TRBD2. V trimming: 0 bases; J trimming: 6 bases; junction bases outside the gene matches: 9. Germline V gene lookup returns CDR1 LNHNV and CDR2 YYDKDF (reference sequence). The CDR3 sequence is 17 residues long. CDR3 residues: CATSRDTVAGGPKTQYF. CDR3 sequence (DNA): TGTGCCACCAGCAGAGATACGGTAGCGGGGGGGCCGAAGACCCAGTACTTC. The whole variable domain, filled in from reference TRBV15 and TRBJ2-5, reads DAMVIQNPRYQVTQFGKPVTLSCSQTLNHNVMYWYQQKSSQAPKLLFHYYDKDFNNEADTPDNFQSRRPNTSFCFLDIRSPGLGDTAMYLCATSRDTVAGGPKTQYFGPGTRLLVL.

The chain couples TRBV7-8 to TRBJ2-7; 9 bases match TRBD1. This CDR3 is 15 amino acids long. J lost 3 bases, V lost 5 bases, and 8 bases had no gene match. The germline CDR1 and CDR2 sequences are SGHVS and FQNEAQ. The CDR3 coding sequence is TGTGCCAGCAGCCCAGGGACAGGGATGCGCTACGAGCAGTACTTC. Residues: CASSPGTGMRYEQYF.

Points on this clone: Other DNA sequences within the sample encode an identical CDR3. V is TRBV2 and J is TRBJ1-5; TRBD1 aligns across 11 bases. CDR1 SNHLY and CDR2 FYNNEI come from the germline V gene. The CDR3 totals 16 residues. V gave up 11 bases and J gave up 2 bases; unmatched junction bases: 11. The CDR3 reads CASTFTGQGGNQPQHF. The CDR3 DNA reads as TGTGCCTCAACTTTCACGGGACAGGGGGGCAATCAGCCCCAGCATTTT.

V and J are TRBV9 and TRBJ2-7; weak D call: TRBD2 (5 bases). Germline loops: CDR1 SGDLS, CDR2 YYNGEE. The CDR3 length is 14 residues. V lost 4 bases and J 2 bases, leaving 13 bases between the germline ends. The CDR3 bases are TGTGCCAGCAGCTTTTCTAGCTCCGCCTACGAGCAGTACTTC. This translates into CASSFSSSAYEQYF.

The V gene is TRBV5-1, the J gene TRBJ2-1; 10 bases match TRBD1. This CDR3 spans 18 amino acids. V lost 5 bases, J lost 6 bases, and 17 bases stayed unmatched. Germline V gene sequence: CDR1 SGHRS, CDR2 YFSETQ. CDR3 residues: CASSLTSPGQGNGNEQFF. DNA for the CDR3: TGCGCCAGCAGTCTGACGTCGCCGGGACAGGGGAATGGCAATGAGCAGTTCTTC.

This sequence joins TRBV7-9 and TRBJ2-5, with 7 bases aligning to TRBD1. Germline loops: CDR1 SEHNR, CDR2 FQNEAQ (reference sequence). Unmatched junction bases numbered 18, after V lost 3 bases and J lost 5 bases. This CDR3 contains 18 residues. The CDR3 here is CASSFHITRDREGETQYF. DNA for the CDR3: TGTGCCAGCAGCTTTCACATAACTCGAGACAGGGAAGGGGAGACCCAGTACTTC.

The gene calls are TRBV5-1 and TRBJ2-7, with 7 bases matching TRBD1. The CDR3 extends over 14 amino acids. CDR1 SGHRS and CDR2 YFSETQ come from the germline V gene. After removal of 3 bases from V and 0 bases from J, the junction contained 3 bases not matched to a gene. The CDR3 DNA sequence: TGCGCCAGCAGCTCGCACAGGGGCTCCTACGAGCAGTACTTC. This translates into CASSSHRGSYEQYF.

The J gene is TRBJ1-1, the V gene TRBV20-1; tentative D call: TRBD1 (6 bases). V gave up 4 bases and J gave up 6 bases, with 6 bases separating them. CDR1 is DFQATT and CDR2 is SNEGSKA in the germline V gene (reference sequence). The CDR3 totals 10 residues. The DNA of the CDR3 is TGCAGTGCTACAGGGGCTGAAGCTTTCTTT. It yields the protein CSATGAEAFF.

The V call is TRBV7-2, the J call TRBJ2-7, with 7 bases matching TRBD2. The CDR3 runs to 14 residues. Trimming removed 6 bases from V and 2 bases from J; junction bases left unmatched: 7. Germline V lookup: CDR1 SGHTA, CDR2 FQGNSA. CDR3 loop: CASSWAGETYEQYF. The DNA of the CDR3 is TGTGCCAGCAGTTGGGCGGGGGAAACCTACGAGCAGTACTTC.

This chain connects TRBV19 to TRBJ2-3, with D hard to call. V was cut by 6 bases and J by 1 base, with 5 bases left in between. This CDR3 is built from 12 residues. The V gene's germline CDR1 is LNHDA and CDR2 SQIVND (reference sequence). The CDR3 DNA follows: TGTGCCAGTAGACTCTGCACAGATACGCAGTATTTT. This encodes CASRLCTDTQYF.

V and J are TRBV27 and TRBJ1-6; TRBD1 matches at 9 bases. V was pared by 4 bases and J by 7 bases, with 2 bases of the junction left unmatched. Germline CDR1 and CDR2: MNHEY and SMNVEV (reference sequence). The CDR3 has 14 amino acids. The CDR3: CASSWGQGNSPLHF. The CDR3 bases are TGTGCCAGCAGTTGGGGACAGGGAAATTCACCCCTCCACTTT.

This chain connects TRBV6-4 to TRBJ1-1; D is undetermined. Per germline, CDR1 MRHNA and CDR2 SNTAGT. Trimming cost V 4 bases and J 6 bases, with 15 bases left between them. This CDR3 is 14 amino acids long. The CDR3 protein is CASSVSSVSAEAFF. The DNA of the CDR3 is TGTGCCAGCAGTGTGTCAAGTGTGTCAGCTGAAGCTTTCTTT.

V and J are TRBV5-1 and TRBJ2-5, with a weak D call TRBD1 (7 bases). The end of the DNA fits TRBJ2-7 better, so the J call may be wrong. CDR1 SGHRS and CDR2 YFSETQ come from the germline V gene. This CDR3 is built from 15 residues. The CDR3 loop reads CASSGGTVVNYEQYF. As DNA, the CDR3 is TGCGCCAGCAGCGGGGGGACAGTCGTCAACTACGAGCAGTACTTC.

In DNA form, the CDR3 reads TGTGCCAGCAGTACAGGGGATGAGCAGTTCTTC. Its protein is CASSTGDEQFF. This chain links TRBV6-6 with TRBJ2-1, with 7 bases lining up with TRBD1. Trimming took 5 bases from V and 8 from J; bases not matched to a gene: 0. CDR1 is MNHNY and CDR2 is SVGAGI in the germline V gene (reference sequence). The CDR3 totals 11 residues.

The chain uses TRBV5-1 and TRBJ2-7; D is perhaps TRBD2 (6 bases). Trimming pared 0 bases from V and 7 bases from J, leaving 14 bases between. This CDR3 has 14 residues. Germline CDR1 and CDR2: SGHRS and YFSETQ. This CDR3 reads CASSLVAGTREQYF. CDR3 nucleotides: TGCGCCAGCAGCTTGGTGGCGGGGACGAGGGAGCAGTACTTC.

The gene calls are TRBV14 and TRBJ2-3; 7 bases are a match to TRBD2. Per germline, CDR1 SGHDN and CDR2 FVKESK. The CDR3 extends over 17 amino acids. The ends lost 5 bases at V and 2 bases at J; junction bases unmatched: 13. CDR3 nucleotides: TGTGCCAGCAGCGAGTTACGGGAGGCCCTGGCCACAGATACGCAGTATTTT. Protein sequence: CASSELREALATDTQYF.

The V and J genes are TRBV5-5 and TRBJ1-3, with no clear D. The CDR3 length is 16 residues. Looked up from germline, CDR1 is SGHKS and CDR2 is YYEKEE (reference sequence). The V and J ends lost 2 bases and 0 bases respectively, with 12 bases between them. The CDR3 sequence is CASSLGRASSGNTIYF. In nucleotides, the CDR3 is TGTGCCAGCAGCTTAGGCAGAGCGAGCTCTGGAAACACCATATATTTT. The variable domain in full, completed from reference TRBV5-5 and TRBJ1-3, reads DAGVTQSPTHLIKTRGQQVTLRCSPISGHKSVSWYQQVLGQGPQFIFQYYEKEERGRGNFPDRFSARQFPNYSSELNVNALLLGDSALYLCASSLGRASSGNTIYFGEGSWLTVV.

V is TRBV15 and J is TRBJ2-5, with D perhaps matching TRBD1 (5 bases). Trimming shortened V by 5 bases and J by 5 bases, and 15 bases separated the two germline ends. The CDR3 spans 14 residues. Germline-derived CDR1 and CDR2 are LNHNV and YYDKDF (reference sequence). The CDR3 loop is CATSAFRGRETQYF. As DNA, the CDR3 is TGTGCCACCAGCGCATTTAGGGGCCGGGAGACCCAGTACTTC.

This chain joins TRBV5-1 and TRBJ1-6, with D possibly being TRBD1 (6 bases). V was cut by 0 bases and J by 7 bases, with 14 bases left in between. CDR1 and CDR2 (germline): SGHRS, YFSETQ. CDR3 length: 16 residues. CDR3 region: CASSLGGRGRNSPLHF. The CDR3 DNA reads as TGCGCCAGCAGCTTGGGGGGGCGGGGGCGCAATTCACCCCTCCACTTT.

The CDR3 sequence is CASSDLGVTNTGELFF. CDR3 bases: TGTGCCAGCAGTGACCTCGGGGTTACGAACACCGGGGAGCTGTTTTTT. The rearrangement uses TRBV7-9 and TRBJ2-2; tentatively, D is TRBD2 (5 bases). This CDR3 comprises 16 residues. Germline V CDR1 and CDR2: SEHNR, FQNEAQ (reference sequence). Trimming took 6 bases from V and 0 from J, leaving 14 bases between them.

DNA of the CDR3: TGCAGCGTGGGAGGGGCGGGAGCGGGGTACGAGCAGTACTTC. Its protein is CSVGGAGAGYEQYF. The chain is built from TRBV29-1 and TRBJ2-7, with 7 nucleotides matching TRBD2. The junction had 12 bases not matched to a gene; V was cut back by 6 bases and J by 4 bases. CDR1 is SQVTM, CDR2 ANQGSEA, per germline. The CDR3 totals 14 residues.

The rearrangement uses TRBV25-1 and TRBJ2-1, with 8 positions matching TRBD2. Per germline, CDR1 MGHDK and CDR2 SYGVNS. The CDR3 is 15 amino acids. Trimming took 6 bases from V and 0 from J; bases not matched to a gene: 4. The DNA for the CDR3 is TGTGCCAGCAGACCCGGGGGGGCCTCCTACAATGAGCAGTTCTTC. Translating it yields CASRPGGASYNEQFF.

The CDR3 reads CASSPDRGRNQPQHF. CDR3 bases: TGTGCCAGCAGCCCAGACAGGGGTCGCAATCAGCCCCAGCATTTT. The chain joins TRBV6-5 to TRBJ1-5; 8 positions agree with TRBD1. Germline assignment: CDR1 MNHEY and CDR2 SVGAGI. V lost 6 bases, J lost 2 bases, and 6 bases stayed unmatched. CDR3 length equals 15 residues.

The chain joins TRBV7-9 to TRBJ2-4, with TRBD2 as a possible D gene (6 bases). This CDR3 region has 16 residues. Trimming removed 5 bases from V and 4 bases from J, with 18 bases in between. CDR1 and CDR2 (germline): SEHNR, FQNEAQ (reference sequence). CDR3 sequence reads: CASSAFNGGLKNIQYF. For the CDR3, the DNA is TGTGCCAGCAGCGCCTTCAATGGGGGGTTAAAAAACATTCAGTACTTC.

V usage is TRBV4-1 and J usage is TRBJ2-3; TRBD2 matches 10 bases. CDR3 size: 16 residues. V gave up 7 bases and J gave up 2 bases; unmatched junction bases: 9. Germline V CDR1 and CDR2: MGHRA, YSYEKL. This CDR3 is CASTTTSGVSTDTQYF. The DNA of the CDR3 is TGCGCCAGCACCACAACTAGCGGGGTGTCCACAGATACGCAGTATTTT.